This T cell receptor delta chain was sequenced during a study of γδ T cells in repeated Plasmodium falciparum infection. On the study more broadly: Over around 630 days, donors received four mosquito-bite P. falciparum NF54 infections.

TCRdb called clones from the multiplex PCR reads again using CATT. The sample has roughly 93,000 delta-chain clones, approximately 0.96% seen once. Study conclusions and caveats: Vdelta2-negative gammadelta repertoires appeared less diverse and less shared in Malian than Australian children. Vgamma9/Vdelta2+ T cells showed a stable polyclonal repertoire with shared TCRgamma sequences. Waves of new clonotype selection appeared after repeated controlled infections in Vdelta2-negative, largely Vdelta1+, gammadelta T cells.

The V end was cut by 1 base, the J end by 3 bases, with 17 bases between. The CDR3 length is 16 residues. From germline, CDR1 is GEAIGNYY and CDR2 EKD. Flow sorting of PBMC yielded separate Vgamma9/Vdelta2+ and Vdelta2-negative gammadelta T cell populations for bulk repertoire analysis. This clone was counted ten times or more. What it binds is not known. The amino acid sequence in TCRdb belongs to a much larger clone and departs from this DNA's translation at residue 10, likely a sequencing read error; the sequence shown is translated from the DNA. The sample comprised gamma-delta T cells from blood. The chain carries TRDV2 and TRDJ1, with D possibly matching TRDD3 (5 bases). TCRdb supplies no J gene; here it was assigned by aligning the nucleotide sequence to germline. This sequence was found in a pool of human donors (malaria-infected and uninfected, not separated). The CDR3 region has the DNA TGTGCCTGTGACACAGTTTCGGCGGGATGCTCCGATAAACTCATCTTT. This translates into CACDTVSAGCSDKLIF.